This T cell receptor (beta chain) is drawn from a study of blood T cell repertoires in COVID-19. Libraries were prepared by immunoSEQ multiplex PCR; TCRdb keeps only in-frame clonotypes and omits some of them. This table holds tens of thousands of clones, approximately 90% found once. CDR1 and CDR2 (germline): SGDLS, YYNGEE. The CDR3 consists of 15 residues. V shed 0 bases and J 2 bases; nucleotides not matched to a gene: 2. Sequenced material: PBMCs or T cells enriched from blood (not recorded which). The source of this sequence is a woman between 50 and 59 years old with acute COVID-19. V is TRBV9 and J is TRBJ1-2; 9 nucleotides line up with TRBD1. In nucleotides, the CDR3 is TGTGCCAGCAGCGTAGTGGGACAGGGCAACTATGGCTACACCTTC. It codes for CASSVVGQGNYGYTF.